This TCR beta chain was sequenced during a study of radiation and T cells in renal cell carcinoma. General observations from the study: Baseline intratumoral clonotype presence is unknown without pretreatment biopsies. From baseline, blood top tumor clonotypes peaked at 2 weeks post-radiation.

Remarks on this clone: Antigen specificity is unknown.

Time point meaning: blood 4 weeks post-SBRT, at nephrectomy. Treatment given: 15 Gy SBRT to primary tumor, nephrectomy 4 weeks later. Nephrectomy followed 15 Gy stereotactic body radiation by 4 weeks. Clear cell pathology was present in this patient's renal cell carcinoma. Sequenced by immunoSEQ multiplex PCR; TCRdb stores in-frame clones only, minus some. The sample records more than 120,000 clones, around 88% being singletons. This CDR3 has 16 residues. The germline CDR1 and CDR2 sequences are SGHRS and YFSETQ. The V end lost 4 bases, the J end lost 0 bases, and 13 bases lay between the germline ends.

The starting material was blood, obtained from a patient whose treatment included radiotherapy and nephrectomy. The sequence was collected from a woman aged 45-65 years with renal cell carcinoma. V is TRBV5-1 and J is TRBJ2-2, with D possibly TRBD1 on 6 matching bases. The CDR3: CASSPQGLANTGELFF. CDR3 DNA: TGCGCCAGCAGCCCACAGGGCCTCGCGAACACCGGGGAGCTGTTTTTT.